The clone carrying this T cell receptor beta chain was recorded a few times. This specimen comes from a study of blood T cell repertoires in COVID-19. Study-wide context: COVID-19 samples collected from the United States, Italy and Spain covered acute and convalescent phases. T cells, B-cell-depleted T cells, or PBMCs provided the cDNA or gDNA that served as material.

Looked up from germline, CDR1 is WSHSY and CDR2 is SAAADI. Between the trimmed V and J ends, which lost 3 bases and 10 bases, there was a span of 10 bases. This CDR3 has 13 residues. Original processing notes: Reference gene primer amplification yielded estimated nucleated cell counts. The data were produced by immunoSEQ multiplex PCR, yet TCRdb's version contains in-frame clones alone and is incomplete. Clone size and the V and J calls come from that table; the DNA yielded D and trimming. The table includes about 44,000 clones, 84% detected once. This receptor was taken from a human donor in a cohort sampled during active COVID-19. This chain uses TRBV10-2 with TRBJ1-6, with D uncertain. The sample taken for sequencing was peripheral blood. CDR3 sequence reads: CASSDNSGSPLHF. CDR3 in DNA: TGCGCCAGCAGTGATAACAGCGGATCACCCCTCCACTTT.